This T cell receptor (beta chain) was sequenced for a study of blood T cell repertoires in COVID-19. Only in-frame clones appear in the TCRdb table, and some are missing; sequencing was by immunoSEQ multiplex PCR. This sample has roughly 140,000 clones, with more than 80% found just once. V was pared by 7 bases and J by 6 bases, with 10 bases between. The CDR3 has 11 amino acids. Germline CDR1 reads SQVTM; CDR2 reads ANQGSEA. The chain combines TRBV29-1 with TRBJ2-1; tentatively, D is TRBD2 (6 bases). The sequence was obtained from a woman of 80 years or more in a cohort sampled during active or convalescent COVID-19. The sample consisted of peripheral blood. The CDR3 spells CSAREFNEQFF. The CDR3 DNA reads as TGCAGCGCCCGGGAGTTCAATGAGCAGTTCTTC.